This T cell receptor beta chain derives from a study of shared clonotypes between healthy human individuals. The study's findings and limits: The small donor group covered limited genetic and exposure diversity. Richness estimates generally favored naive over memory subsets.

For this clone: Its antigen is currently unknown.

The CDR3 length is 15 residues. Trimming at V came to 6 bases and at J to 3 bases, leaving 1 base not matched to a gene. The germline CDR1 and CDR2 sequences are MNHEY and SVGAGI. CD45RO-negative, CCR7-positively selected cells formed the naive CD8 fraction, excluding terminally differentiated effector memory CD45RA+ cells. Several immunoSEQ plates received, in even portions, the genomic DNA of each subset. Method: immunoSEQ multiplex PCR; TCRdb's copy keeps in-frame clones and lacks some. The repertoire holds around 610,000 clones, roughly 96% seen once, with approximately 0.12% in the top ten. The sample taken for sequencing was naive CD8+ T cells sorted from blood. The sequence was obtained from a woman under 40 in good health. This chain uses TRBV6-5 with TRBJ2-1; 14 nucleotides align to TRBD2. CDR3 sequence: CASRGTSGSYNEQFF. CDR3 nucleotide sequence: TGTGCCAGCAGGGGGACTAGCGGGAGCTACAATGAGCAGTTCTTC.